Presented here are 25 T cell receptor beta chains from one specimen sequenced in a study of shared clonotypes between healthy human individuals. Here immunoSEQ multiplex PCR was the method, and the copy in TCRdb shows in-frame clones only, minus some. The sample includes under 1,100,000 clones, about three quarters of them seen just once. The sample taken for sequencing was memory CD4+ T cells sorted from blood. Subset noted: CD45RA-negative fraction. The receptor set was obtained from a man aged 18-30 years in good health.

This clone appeared many times. This rearrangement joins TRBV7-2 to TRBJ1-1; 8 bases agree with TRBD1. The CDR3 loop spans 16 amino acids. V was clipped by 5 bases and J by 0 bases; unmatched bases: 8. Germline V gives CDR1 SGHTA, CDR2 FQGNSA. CDR3 in amino acids: CASSPPGQGLNTEAFF. The CDR3 DNA sequence: TGTGCCAGCAGCCCCCCAGGACAGGGCTTGAACACTGAAGCTTTCTTT.

Note on this clone: The sample contains more than one DNA sequence encoding this CDR3. The J gene is TRBJ2-5, the V gene TRBV2; the D is unclear. Germline V CDR1 and CDR2: SNHLY, FYNNEI. This CDR3 has 12 residues. The V end was cut by 4 bases, the J end by 5 bases, with 8 bases between. The CDR3 DNA is TGTGCCAGCAGTGTTCTGGGGGAGACCCAGTACTTC. Translated: CASSVLGETQYF.

This clone is categorized as medium-sized. Other DNA sequences in this sample translate to the same CDR3. The rearrangement uses TRBV9 and TRBJ1-2, with 8 bases lining up with TRBD1. Losses at the gene ends were 0 bases for V and 8 bases for J; bases not matched to a gene: 6. CDR3 length: 14 amino acids. The germline V gene has CDR1 SGDLS and CDR2 YYNGEE. CDR3: CASSVAGQASGYTF. The CDR3 DNA sequence: TGTGCCAGCAGCGTAGCGGGACAGGCCTCCGGCTACACCTTC.

The sample holds many counts of this clone. In DNA form, the CDR3 reads TGTGCCAGCAGCCAAGAACTGGACGGCTGGGGGGGACAGTACTTC. Protein: CASSQELDGWGGQYF. The chain couples TRBV4-2 to TRBJ2-5; 7 positions match TRBD2. CDR3 size: 15 residues. J gave up 11 bases and V 0 bases, and 12 bases lay outside the gene matches. Looked up from germline, CDR1 is LGHNA and CDR2 is YNFKEQ.

The rearrangement joins TRBV4-1 to TRBJ1-2; unclear D gene. V was pared by 1 base and J by 3 bases, with 6 bases between. CDR1 is MGHRA, CDR2 YSYEKL, per germline. CDR3 size: 13 residues. CDR3 nucleotide sequence: TGCGCCAGCAGCCAAGGACCCGACTATGGCTACACCTTC. Amino acid sequence: CASSQGPDYGYTF.

The chain recombines TRBV10-3 with TRBJ1-1; D uncertain. The CDR3 is made up of 12 amino acids. Between the trimmed V and J ends, which lost 3 bases and 7 bases, there was a span of 9 bases. Germline V gives CDR1 ENHRY, CDR2 SYGVKD. CDR3 in DNA: TGTGCCATCAGTGACTATAAGGGTGAAGCTTTCTTT. It specifies CAISDYKGEAFF.

The rearrangement links TRBV7-9 to TRBJ2-6; D is perhaps TRBD1 (6 bases). The ends were cut back, 1 base at V and 1 base at J, with 17 bases in the middle. The CDR3 consists of 19 residues. The germline gives CDR1 SEHNR, CDR2 FQNEAQ (reference sequence). The CDR3 DNA sequence: TGTGCCAGCAGCTTAGGAATCGACAGGTCAACTTCTGGGGCCAACGTCCTGACTTTC. It specifies CASSLGIDRSTSGANVLTF. The full variable domain, rest sourced from reference TRBV7-9 and TRBJ2-6, is DTGVSQNPRHKITKRGQNVTFRCDPISEHNRLYWYRQTLGQGPEFLTYFQNEAQLEKSRLLSDRFSAERPKGSFSTLEIQRTEQGDSAMYLCASSLGIDRSTSGANVLTFGAGSRLTVL.

As concerns this clone: Sequence at one end of the junction differs from germline and may be a read error. V is TRBV29-1 and J is TRBJ1-2; maybe TRBD1 (6 bases). CDR1 and CDR2 from the germline V gene are SQVTM and ANQGSEA. This CDR3 spans 11 amino acids. The DNA for the CDR3 is TGCAGCGTTAGCATAGTGACGGACAGCACTTTC. It is translated as CSVSIVTDSTF.

The chain uses TRBV28 and TRBJ2-7; 9 positions match TRBD1. The germline V gene encodes CDR1 MDHEN and CDR2 SYDVKM. The CDR3 length is 15 residues. Trimming removed 6 bases from V and 0 bases from J; junction bases left unmatched: 6. CDR3 sequence (DNA): TGTGCCAGCAGACCGGACAGGGGAAGCTCCTACGAGCAGTACTTC. It is translated as CASRPDRGSSYEQYF.

The rearrangement uses TRBV9 and TRBJ2-3, with D maybe TRBD2 (5 bases). Germline assignment: CDR1 SGDLS and CDR2 YYNGEE. The CDR3 runs to 18 residues. With 3 bases removed from V and 4 bases from J, the gap between germline ends came to 24 bases. The CDR3, as DNA: TGTGCCAGCAGCGGACTCCGCGGAGGTGTAGTCCGTGCAGATACGCAGTATTTT. It specifies CASSGLRGGVVRADTQYF.

This clone was observed a few times. V is TRBV5-4 and J is TRBJ2-2; D is uncertain. V lost 0 bases and J 1 base, leaving 4 bases between the germline ends. This CDR3 is 14 amino acids long. Looked up from germline, CDR1 is SGHNT and CDR2 is YYREEE (reference sequence). The CDR3 region has the DNA TGTGCCAGCAGCTTGGGCAGGAACACCGGGGAGCTGTTTTTT. This sequence encodes CASSLGRNTGELFF. Supplemented by reference TRBV5-4 and TRBJ2-2, the full variable domain reads ETGVTQSPTHLIKTRGQQVTLRCSSQSGHNTVSWYQQALGQGPQFIFQYYREEENGRGNFPPRFSGLQFPNYSSELNVNALELDDSALYLCASSLGRNTGELFFGEGSRLTVL.

The V call is TRBV7-3, the J call TRBJ2-1; D ambiguous. The germline V and J ends were trimmed by 5 bases and 8 bases, with 10 bases remaining between them. Germline lookup yields CDR1 SGHTA and CDR2 FQGTGA. This CDR3 comprises 12 residues. The CDR3 DNA reads as TGTGCCAGCAGCCAGTCAGGTCATGAGCAGTTCTTC. Protein: CASSQSGHEQFF.

This clone came up once. This chain connects TRBV29-1 to TRBJ2-3; D may be TRBD1 (6 bases). This CDR3 has 13 amino acids. Germline CDR1 is SQVTM and CDR2 is ANQGSEA. Trimming pared 3 bases from V and 1 base from J, leaving 8 bases between. The CDR3 coding sequence is TGCAGCGTTGACTCAGGGGGCACAGATACGCAGTATTTT. Translated: CSVDSGGTDTQYF.

The chain couples TRBV10-3 to TRBJ1-1; no definite D call. Germline-derived CDR1 and CDR2 are ENHRY and SYGVKD. CDR3 length equals 13 residues. V was pared by 10 bases and J by 1 base, with 13 bases between. Here the CDR3 reads CATSREANTEAFF. CDR3 nucleotide sequence: TGTGCCACCTCAAGGGAGGCGAACACTGAAGCTTTCTTT.

This clone has only a few counts. The rearrangement links TRBV30 to TRBJ1-1; no reliable D call. Trimming stripped 2 bases from V and 0 bases from J, with 7 bases between. The CDR3 spans 13 residues. The germline V gene encodes CDR1 GTSNPN and CDR2 SVGIG (reference sequence). Written as DNA, the CDR3 is TGTGCCTGGAGTAAAACATTGAACACTGAAGCTTTCTTT. Its protein is CAWSKTLNTEAFF.

This clone was counted once. This chain joins TRBV29-1 and TRBJ2-7; D gene unclear. The CDR3 runs 12 residues. Per the germline V gene, CDR1 is SQVTM and CDR2 is ANQGSEA. The germline V and J ends were trimmed by 0 bases and 3 bases, with 6 bases remaining between them. The CDR3 nucleotides are TGCAGCGTTGAAGATCCCGGCTACGAGCAGTACTTC. Translated, it gives CSVEDPGYEQYF.

The chain carries TRBV19 and TRBJ2-6; D gene ambiguous. Germline CDR1 reads LNHDA; CDR2 reads SQIVND (reference sequence). This CDR3 contains 16 residues. The germline V and J ends were trimmed by 1 base and 0 bases, with 7 bases remaining between them. CDR3 coding DNA: TGTGCCAGTAGTATAGGCAGCGTCTCTGGGGCCAACGTCCTGACTTTC. Its translation is CASSIGSVSGANVLTF.

This clone was counted between two and nine times. V gene TRBV7-9 combines with J gene TRBJ2-7, with unresolved D. Germline V lookup: CDR1 SEHNR, CDR2 FQNEAQ (reference sequence). Trimming pared 6 bases from V and 0 bases from J, leaving 15 bases between. This CDR3 is 15 amino acids long. The CDR3 spells CASSMDAHRSYEQYF. CDR3 DNA sequence: TGTGCCAGCAGTATGGATGCTCATCGCTCCTACGAGCAGTACTTC.

CDR3 in DNA: TGTGCCAGCAGCCTGCACGTTGGGAACTATGGCTACACCTTC. Protein sequence: CASSLHVGNYGYTF. This chain joins TRBV7-9 and TRBJ1-2, with no clear D. With 5 bases removed from V and 2 bases from J, the gap between germline ends came to 12 bases. Germline CDR1 and CDR2: SEHNR and FQNEAQ (reference sequence). The CDR3 loop spans 14 amino acids.

V and J are TRBV10-2 and TRBJ2-3; TRBD1 agrees at 7 bases. Unmatched junction bases numbered 11, after V lost 8 bases and J lost 3 bases. The CDR3 has 15 amino acids. Germline assignment: CDR1 WSHSY and CDR2 SAAADI. The CDR3 sequence is CASSSTGLQTDTQYF. In DNA, the CDR3 is TGCGCCAGCTCCTCGACAGGGCTTCAAACAGATACGCAGTATTTT.

The chain has TRBV5-4 and TRBJ1-1; possibly TRBD1 for D (6 bases). This CDR3 is built from 15 residues. Germline CDR1 reads SGHNT; CDR2 reads YYREEE (reference sequence). V was shortened by 1 base and J by 1 base, with 11 bases between the two germline ends. The CDR3 region has the DNA TGTGCCAGCAGCTTGAAAACAGGGCGGAACACTGAAGCTTTCTTT. Amino acid sequence: CASSLKTGRNTEAFF.

The chain is built from TRBV7-2 and TRBJ1-3; D is unclear. Trimming stripped 3 bases from V and 0 bases from J, with 9 bases between. CDR3 size: 15 residues. Germline CDR1 is SGHTA and CDR2 is FQGNSA. The CDR3 nucleotides read TGTGCCAGCAGCTTCGCCAGCCTCTCTGGAAACACCATATATTTT. Protein: CASSFASLSGNTIYF.

V usage is TRBV7-8 and J usage is TRBJ1-6; D might be TRBD1 (6 bases). V was shortened by 0 bases and J by 3 bases, with 6 bases between the two germline ends. This CDR3 spans 15 amino acids. Germline assignment: CDR1 SGHVS and CDR2 FQNEAQ. CDR3 coding DNA: TGTGCCAGCAGCTTAGCAGGGGGCTATAATTCACCCCTCCACTTT. Its translation is CASSLAGGYNSPLHF.

The V gene is TRBV6-5, the J gene TRBJ2-7, with D possibly being TRBD1 (5 bases). CDR3 length equals 14 residues. Trimming stripped 6 bases from V and 2 bases from J, with 14 bases between. The V gene's germline CDR1 is MNHEY and CDR2 SVGAGI. The CDR3: CASSATAPTYEQYF. DNA for the CDR3: TGTGCCAGCAGCGCGACAGCACCTACCTACGAGCAGTACTTC.

This clone came up once. The chain employs TRBV6-5 and TRBJ2-1; TRBD1 aligns across 7 bases. Germline V lookup: CDR1 MNHEY, CDR2 SVGAGI. Trimming removed 5 bases from V and 4 bases from J; junction bases left unmatched: 8. The CDR3 is 15 residues long. For the CDR3, the DNA is TGTGCCAGCAGTACCTCGGGACAGAGATACAATGAGCAGTTCTTC. Encoded protein: CASSTSGQRYNEQFF.